Presented here are 30 T cell receptor beta chains from one specimen sequenced in a study of T cells in Graves' hyperthyroidism and ophthalmopathy. The CDR3 regions of TCR beta were amplified from RNA transcripts. The study used the HTBI primer set for a first-round RT-PCR of the TCR CDR3. TCRdb passed the multiplex PCR reads through MiXCR, listing each CDR3 protein once. The sample records a few hundred thousand distinct CDR3 sequences, roughly 13% being singletons. Material for sequencing was blood. The receptor source for this set is a woman aged 40 to 50 with Graves' ophthalmopathy.

Points on this clonotype: A single base separates this from a much larger clone, so it may be a read error. V gene TRBV24-1 combines with J gene TRBJ1-5, with D uncertain. This CDR3 comprises 13 residues. CDR1 is KGHDR, CDR2 SFDVKD, per germline. V lost 5 bases and J lost 13, with 17 bases in between. CDR3 protein: CATSADNVDTQHF. CDR3 nucleotide sequence: TGTGCCACCAGTGCCGACAACGTGGATACGCAGCATTTT.

This clonotype came up many times. This rearrangement joins TRBV27 to TRBJ1-6, with TRBD1 matching 9 bases. The CDR3 consists of 14 residues. The V gene end was trimmed by 6 bases and the J gene end by 7 bases; junction bases not matched to a gene: 4. From germline, CDR1 is MNHEY and CDR2 SMNVEV (reference sequence). The CDR3 DNA sequence: TGTGCCAGCAGCCCGGACAGGGGAAATTCACCCCTCCACTTT. Amino acids: CASSPDRGNSPLHF.

This clonotype was seen a few times. A much larger clone lies a single base off, so this may be a read error. The CDR3 sequence is CASSLYPGGGYAF. CDR3 DNA: TGTGCCAGCAGTTTATACCCAGGGGGTGGCTACGCCTTC. The chain has TRBV12-3 or TRBV12-4 and TRBJ1-2; 7 positions match TRBD1. The CDR3 runs to 13 residues.

The J gene is TRBJ2-7, the V gene TRBV18; the match to TRBD2 covers 8 bases. CDR3 length: 15 amino acids. V lost 6 bases, J lost 2 bases, and 9 bases stayed unmatched. Germline CDR1 reads KGHSH; CDR2 reads LQKENI. CDR3 nucleotide sequence: TGTGCCAGCTCCCCGGGAGGGAGGTCCCCCTACGAGCAGTACTTC. It yields the protein CASSPGGRSPYEQYF.

This clonotype was seen many times. The chain has TRBV10-2 and TRBJ1-5; D is undetermined. Germline assignment: CDR1 WSHSY and CDR2 SAAADI. V lost 5 bases and J 2 bases, leaving 10 bases between the germline ends. CDR3 length: 14 amino acids. CDR3 sequence: CASSLGKGNQPQHF. The CDR3 DNA reads TGCGCCAGCAGTTTAGGGAAGGGCAATCAGCCCCAGCATTTT.

The J gene is TRBJ2-1, the V gene TRBV30; 11 bases match TRBD2. V trimming: 3 bases; J trimming: 4 bases; junction bases outside the gene matches: 8. The CDR3 loop spans 16 amino acids. The germline V gene encodes CDR1 GTSNPN and CDR2 SVGIG (reference sequence). This CDR3 reads CAWRALSGGGYNEQFF. In DNA, the CDR3 is TGTGCCTGGAGAGCCCTTAGCGGGGGGGGATACAATGAGCAGTTCTTC.

The gene calls are TRBV28 and TRBJ2-3, with 9 positions matching TRBD2. CDR1 MDHEN and CDR2 SYDVKM come from the germline V gene. The CDR3 consists of 15 residues. Trimming took 6 bases from V and 4 from J; bases not matched to a gene: 8. This CDR3 reads CASSLAGTMADTQYF. The DNA of the CDR3 is TGTGCCAGCAGCCTAGCGGGGACCATGGCAGATACGCAGTATTTT.

This clonotype appeared a single time. The rearrangement uses TRBV28 and TRBJ2-3; 10 nucleotides align to TRBD1. Germline V gives CDR1 MDHEN, CDR2 SYDVKM. Germline trimming cut 5 bases from V and 3 bases from J; bases unmatched to any gene: 5. The CDR3 is 15 amino acids. The CDR3 DNA reads as TGTGCCAGCAGTATAGGGGGACAGGGGACAGATACGCAGTATTTT. Translated, it gives CASSIGGQGTDTQYF.

Worth noting for this clonotype: A much larger clone is a single base away; this may be a read error. The V gene is TRBV6-2 or TRBV6-3, the J gene TRBJ2-1; D is ambiguous. The DNA end is more similar to TRBJ2-7, so the J call may be wrong. There are 13 residues in the CDR3. Germline V lookup: CDR1 MNHEY, CDR2 SVGEGT. For the CDR3, the DNA is TGTGCCAGCAGTGTCTGGTTCTACAATGAGCAGTACTTC. Amino acids: CASSVWFYNEQYF.

The chain recombines TRBV29-1 with TRBJ2-7; possibly TRBD1 for D (5 bases). V dropped 7 bases and J dropped 4 bases, with 17 bases sitting between them. Germline-derived CDR1 and CDR2 are SQVTM and ANQGSEA. This CDR3 has 13 amino acids. The CDR3 is CSARRGRNYEQYF. The DNA of the CDR3 is TGCAGCGCCAGAAGGGGTCGTAATTACGAGCAGTACTTC.

The chain has TRBV19 and TRBJ1-5; no definite D call. Looked up from germline, CDR1 is LNHDA and CDR2 is SQIVND (reference sequence). Trimming took 2 bases from V and 0 from J, leaving 5 bases between them. The CDR3 has 14 amino acids. For the CDR3, the DNA is TGTGCCAGTAGTATACAGGATAGCAATCAGCCCCAGCATTTT. This sequence encodes CASSIQDSNQPQHF. Using reference TRBV19 and TRBJ1-5 for the parts outside the CDR3, the full variable domain is DGGITQSPKYLFRKEGQNVTLSCEQNLNHDAMYWYRQDPGQGLRLIYYSQIVNDFQKGDIAEGYSVSREKKESFPLTVTSAQKNPTAFYLCASSIQDSNQPQHFGDGTRLSIL.

The V call is TRBV4-1, the J call TRBJ1-4, with D hard to call. The CDR3 has 16 residues. Germline V gene sequence: CDR1 MGHRA, CDR2 YSYEKL. V gave up 1 base and J gave up 4 bases, with 13 bases separating them. CDR3 bases: TGCGCCAGCAGCCAAGTCGCGGGCAAAGTTAATGAAAAACTGTTTTTT. Encoded protein: CASSQVAGKVNEKLFF.

This clonotype was observed a handful of times. The rearrangement links TRBV4-2 to TRBJ2-3; D may be TRBD2 (7 bases). Trimming removed 4 bases from V and 1 base from J, with 21 bases in between. The germline V gene encodes CDR1 LGHNA and CDR2 YNFKEQ. The CDR3 length is 18 residues. The CDR3 region is CASSLQRGAGDGTDTQYF. For the CDR3, the DNA is TGTGCCAGCAGCCTCCAAAGGGGGGCGGGAGACGGCACAGATACGCAGTATTTT.

The J gene is TRBJ2-5, the V gene TRBV18, with unresolved D. CDR3 length equals 15 residues. CDR1 KGHSH and CDR2 LQKENI come from the germline V gene. V lost 0 bases, J lost 5 bases, and 13 bases lay in between. CDR3 sequence (DNA): TGTGCCAGCTCACCACCGGCTTACGGGCCGGAGACCCAGTACTTC. This encodes CASSPPAYGPETQYF.

This clonotype has only one observation. The chain is built from TRBV15 and TRBJ2-3, with 10 bases identical to TRBD2. This CDR3 is built from 16 residues. CDR1 LNHNV and CDR2 YYDKDF come from the germline V gene (reference sequence). Trimming took 4 bases from V and 7 from J; bases not matched to a gene: 11. This CDR3 is CATSMSGRARAYTQYF. In nucleotides, the CDR3 is TGTGCCACCAGCATGAGCGGGAGGGCCAGAGCGTATACGCAGTATTTT.

This clonotype came up a few times. Relative to the germline gene, one junction end is altered; a read error may explain this. The chain uses TRBV11-2 and TRBJ2-1; TRBD2 matches 9 bases. Germline loops: CDR1 SGHAT, CDR2 FQNNGV. The CDR3 loop spans 19 amino acids. CDR3 in amino acids: CTSSATDLAGGPNYNEQFF. Written as DNA, the CDR3 is TGTACCAGCAGCGCGACCGACTTGGCGGGGGGGCCCAATTACAATGAGCAGTTCTTC.

Turning to this clonotype: One junction end disagrees with the germline gene, perhaps due to a read error. The rearrangement joins TRBV5-4 to TRBJ2-7, with D hard to call. There are 14 residues in the CDR3. Germline values: CDR1 SGHNT, CDR2 YYREEE (reference sequence). The CDR3 spells CASGLRQSSYEQYF. CDR3 in DNA: TGTGCCAGCGGCTTAAGGCAGAGCTCCTACGAGCAGTACTTC. The variable domain in full, with the rest retrieved from reference TRBV5-4 and TRBJ2-7, is ETGVTQSPTHLIKTRGQQVTLRCSSQSGHNTVSWYQQALGQGPQFIFQYYREEENGRGNFPPRFSGLQFPNYSSELNVNALELDDSALYLCASGLRQSSYEQYFGPGTRLTVT.

V and J are TRBV6-1 and TRBJ1-5, with D perhaps matching TRBD1 (5 bases). The CDR3 covers 13 residues. V was cut by 6 bases and J by 11 bases, with 17 bases left in between. Germline-derived CDR1 and CDR2 are MNHNS and SASEGT. In nucleotides, the CDR3 is TGTGCCAGCAGCTCCAGGGAAAGCTCAGCCCAGCATTTT. Its protein product is CASSSRESSAQHF.

This clonotype was counted many times. The rearrangement uses TRBV24-1 and TRBJ2-2; 7 positions match TRBD1. J lost 4 bases, V lost 2 bases, and 3 bases had no gene match. The CDR3 consists of 15 residues. CDR1 and CDR2 (germline): KGHDR, SFDVKD. The CDR3 DNA follows: TGTGCCACCAGTGATTACAGGGGCAGCACCGGGGAGCTGTTTTTT. As protein: CATSDYRGSTGELFF.

This clonotype was counted many times. V gene TRBV4-2 combines with J gene TRBJ2-1; a weak D match, TRBD2 (7 bases). Germline V gene lookup returns CDR1 LGHNA and CDR2 YNFKEQ. CDR3 length equals 15 residues. V lost 1 base and J lost 9, with 16 bases in between. The CDR3 nucleotides are TGTGCCAGCAGCCAAGCGGGGGGCCTGCGTGGTGAGCAGTTCTTC. Its translation: CASSQAGGLRGEQFF.

This clonotype has just a few counts. The rearrangement links TRBV2 to TRBJ2-5; 15 bases are a match to TRBD2. CDR3 size: 16 residues. Per the germline V gene, CDR1 is SNHLY and CDR2 is FYNNEI. With 6 bases clipped from V and 4 bases from J, the junction kept 6 bases outside the gene matches. The CDR3 is CASSRGLAGGRETQYF. CDR3 DNA: TGTGCCAGCAGCCGGGGACTAGCGGGAGGTCGAGAGACCCAGTACTTC.

The sample holds a few counts of this clonotype. The gene calls are TRBV3-1 and TRBJ1-3; D is unclear. The germline V and J ends were trimmed by 4 bases and 0 bases, with 10 bases remaining between them. Germline V gene sequence: CDR1 LGHDT, CDR2 YNNKEL (reference sequence). The length of the CDR3 is 15 residues. This chain's CDR3 is CASSLATDSGNTIYF. Here the CDR3 DNA reads TGTGCCAGCAGCCTAGCAACAGACTCTGGAAACACCATATATTTT.

This clonotype appeared a few times. The chain couples TRBV27 to TRBJ1-3; TRBD1 is a possible D gene (5 bases). The CDR3 sequence is 16 residues long. Germline V CDR1 and CDR2: MNHEY, SMNVEV (reference sequence). Trimming took off 5 bases at V and 0 bases at J, with 14 bases between the two ends. Written as DNA, the CDR3 is TGTGCCAGCAGTCCCTCCCGGCAGGGCTCTGGAAACACCATATATTTT. This encodes CASSPSRQGSGNTIYF.

This clonotype has only a few counts. The chain uses TRBV6-6 and TRBJ1-4; the D gene is possibly TRBD1 (5 bases). CDR1 and CDR2 from the germline V gene are MNHNY and SVGAGI (reference sequence). V lost 2 bases and J lost 7, with 11 bases in between. This CDR3 comprises 14 residues. DNA for the CDR3: TGTGCCAGCAGTTACAGGGTGAGGGGTGAAAAACTGTTTTTT. This translates into CASSYRVRGEKLFF.

This clonotype was detected many times. V is TRBV12-3 or TRBV12-4 and J is TRBJ1-1; 7 bases are shared with TRBD1. The CDR3 runs to 13 residues. J gave up 7 bases and V 7 bases, and 9 bases lay outside the gene matches. CDR3 sequence: CASTLDRASEAFF. The CDR3 region has the DNA TGTGCCAGCACCCTTGACAGGGCTAGTGAAGCTTTCTTT.

This rearrangement joins TRBV30 to TRBJ2-7; 7 positions agree with TRBD2. Germline trimming cut 5 bases from V and 6 bases from J; bases unmatched to any gene: 10. CDR1 is GTSNPN and CDR2 is SVGIG in the germline V gene (reference sequence). The CDR3 loop spans 13 amino acids. The CDR3 sequence: CAWAGELTTEQYF. The CDR3 DNA follows: TGTGCCTGGGCGGGAGAACTTACGACCGAGCAGTACTTC.

This clonotype has ten or more counts. J is TRBJ2-7 and V is TRBV11-2; D is ambiguous. Per the germline V gene, CDR1 is SGHAT and CDR2 is FQNNGV. V was pared by 6 bases and J by 0 bases, with 9 bases between. The CDR3 is 13 amino acids. In DNA form, the CDR3 reads TGTGCCAGCAGTTTTGGCAGCTCCTACGAGCAGTACTTC. Its translation is CASSFGSSYEQYF.

The sample holds many counts of this clonotype. The rearrangement uses TRBV10-3 and TRBJ1-2; 9 nucleotides align to TRBD1. From germline, CDR1 is ENHRY and CDR2 SYGVKD. The V gene end was trimmed by 10 bases and the J gene end by 5 bases; junction bases not matched to a gene: 8. This CDR3 comprises 13 residues. CDR3 nucleotide sequence: TGTGCCACCCGAGGGGACAGGGCTTATGGCTACACCTTC. Protein sequence: CATRGDRAYGYTF.

This clonotype was found many times. The chain carries TRBV5-4 and TRBJ2-5, with 7 positions matching TRBD1. This CDR3 is 12 amino acids long. V shed 4 bases, J shed 11 bases, and the junction held 8 bases outside the gene matches. Germline V gives CDR1 SGHNT, CDR2 YYREEE (reference sequence). CDR3 amino acids: CASSPGQAVQYF. CDR3 nucleotide sequence: TGTGCCAGCAGCCCCGGACAGGCAGTTCAGTACTTC.

The table lists this clonotype with many counts. The rearrangement joins TRBV29-1 to TRBJ2-7; TRBD1 matches at 8 bases. V trimming: 3 bases; J trimming: 2 bases; junction bases outside the gene matches: 6. The CDR3 contains 14 residues. Germline lookup yields CDR1 SQVTM and CDR2 ANQGSEA. CDR3 sequence: CSVEWTDRAYEQYF. CDR3 nucleotides: TGCAGCGTTGAGTGGACGGACAGGGCCTACGAGCAGTACTTC.